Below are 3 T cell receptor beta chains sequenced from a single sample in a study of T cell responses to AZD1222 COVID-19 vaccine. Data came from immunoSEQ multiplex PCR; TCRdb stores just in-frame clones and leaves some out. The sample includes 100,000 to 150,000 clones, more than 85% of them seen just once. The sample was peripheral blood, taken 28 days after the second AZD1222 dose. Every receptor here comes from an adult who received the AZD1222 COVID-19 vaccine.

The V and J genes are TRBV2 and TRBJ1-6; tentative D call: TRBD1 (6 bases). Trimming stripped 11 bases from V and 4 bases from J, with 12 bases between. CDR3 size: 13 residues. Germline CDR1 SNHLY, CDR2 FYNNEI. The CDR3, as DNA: TGTGCCGGAAACAGGGCGTATAATTCACCCCTCCACTTT. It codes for CAGNRAYNSPLHF.

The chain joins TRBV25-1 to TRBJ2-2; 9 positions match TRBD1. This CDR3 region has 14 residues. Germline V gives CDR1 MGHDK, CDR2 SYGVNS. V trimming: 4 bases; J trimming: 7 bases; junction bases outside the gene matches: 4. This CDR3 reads CASSVQGAGGELFF. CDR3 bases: TGTGCCAGCAGTGTACAGGGGGCGGGCGGGGAGCTGTTTTTT.

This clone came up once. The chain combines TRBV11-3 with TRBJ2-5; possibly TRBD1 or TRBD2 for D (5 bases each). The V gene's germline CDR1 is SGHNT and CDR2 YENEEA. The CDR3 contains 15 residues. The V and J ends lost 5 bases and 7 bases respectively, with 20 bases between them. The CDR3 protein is CASSLGPQDRGTQYF. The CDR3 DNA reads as TGTGCCAGCAGCCTGGGGCCGCAGGACCGGGGGACCCAGTACTTC.